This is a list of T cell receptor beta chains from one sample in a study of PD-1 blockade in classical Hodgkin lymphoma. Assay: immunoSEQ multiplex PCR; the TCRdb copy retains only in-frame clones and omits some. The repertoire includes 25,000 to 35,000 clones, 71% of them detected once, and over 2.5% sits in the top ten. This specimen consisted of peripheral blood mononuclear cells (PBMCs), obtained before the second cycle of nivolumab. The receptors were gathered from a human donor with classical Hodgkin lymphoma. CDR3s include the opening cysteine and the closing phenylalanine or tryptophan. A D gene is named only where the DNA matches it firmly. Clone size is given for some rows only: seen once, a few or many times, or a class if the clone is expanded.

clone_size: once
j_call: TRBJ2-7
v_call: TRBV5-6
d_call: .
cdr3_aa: CASSLVVGYEQYF
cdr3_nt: TGTGCCAGCAGCTTGGTCGTAGGCTACGAGCAGTACTTC

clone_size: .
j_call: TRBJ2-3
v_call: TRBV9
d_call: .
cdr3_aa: CASSVGRVTDTQYF
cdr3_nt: TGTGCCAGCAGCGTAGGCAGGGTGACAGATACGCAGTATTTT

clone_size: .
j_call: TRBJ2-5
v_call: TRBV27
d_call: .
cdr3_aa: CASSLLTDQETQYF
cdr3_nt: TGTGCCAGCAGTTTATTGACAGACCAAGAGACCCAGTACTTC

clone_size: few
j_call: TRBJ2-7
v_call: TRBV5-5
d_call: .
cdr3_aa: CASSGAPGTGSYEQYF
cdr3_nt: TGTGCCAGCAGCGGCGCTCCCGGGACTGGCTCCTACGAGCAGTACTTC

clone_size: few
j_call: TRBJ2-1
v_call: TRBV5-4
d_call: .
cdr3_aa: CASSLEDLGYNEQFF
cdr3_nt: TGTGCCAGCAGCTTGGAGGACCTAGGGTACAATGAGCAGTTCTTC

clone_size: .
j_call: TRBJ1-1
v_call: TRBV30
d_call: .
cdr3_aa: CAWTQATEAFF
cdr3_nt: TGTGCCTGGACCCAGGCCACTGAAGCTTTCTTT

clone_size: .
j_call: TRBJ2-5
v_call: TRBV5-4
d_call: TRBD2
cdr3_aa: CASSWGLAGGRAETQYF
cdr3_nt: TGTGCCAGCAGCTGGGGACTAGCGGGGGGGCGTGCAGAGACCCAGTACTTC

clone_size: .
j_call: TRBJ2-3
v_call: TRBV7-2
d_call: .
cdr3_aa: CASSLVATRTDTQYF
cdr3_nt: TGTGCCAGCAGCTTAGTGGCTACCCGCACAGATACGCAGTATTTT

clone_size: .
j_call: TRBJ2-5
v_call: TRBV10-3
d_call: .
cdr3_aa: CAISESTGLETQYF
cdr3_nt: TGTGCCATCAGTGAGTCAACAGGTTTAGAGACCCAGTACTTC

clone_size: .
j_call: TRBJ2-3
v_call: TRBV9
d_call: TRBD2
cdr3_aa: CASSPSGNTQYF
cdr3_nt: TGTGCCAGCAGCCCTAGCGGAAATACGCAGTATTTT

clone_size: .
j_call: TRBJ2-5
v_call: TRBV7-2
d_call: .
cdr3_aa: CASSFGPRGQETQYF
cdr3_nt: TGTGCCAGCAGCTTTGGGCCTAGGGGCCAAGAGACCCAGTACTTC

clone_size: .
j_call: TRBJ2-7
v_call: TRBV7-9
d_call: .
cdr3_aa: CASSHRQGGGSYEQYF
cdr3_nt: TGTGCCAGCAGCCACAGACAGGGAGGAGGGTCCTACGAGCAGTACTTC

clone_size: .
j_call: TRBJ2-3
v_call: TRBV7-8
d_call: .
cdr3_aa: CASSLGGVGSPADTQYF
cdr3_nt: TGTGCCAGCAGCTTAGGGGGGGTTGGGTCCCCCGCAGATACGCAGTATTTT

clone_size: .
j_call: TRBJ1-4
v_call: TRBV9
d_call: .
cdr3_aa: CASSVDTGLNEKLFF
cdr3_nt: TGTGCCAGCAGCGTAGATACAGGACTTAATGAAAAACTGTTTTTT

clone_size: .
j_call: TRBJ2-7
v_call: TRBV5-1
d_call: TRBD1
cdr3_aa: CASSAAWTGVHEQYF
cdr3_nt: TGCGCCAGCAGCGCCGCGTGGACAGGGGTCCACGAGCAGTACTTC

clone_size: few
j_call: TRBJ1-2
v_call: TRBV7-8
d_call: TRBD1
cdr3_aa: CASSLARDRGRDGYTF
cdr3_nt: TGTGCCAGCAGCTTAGCCCGGGACAGGGGGCGGGATGGCTACACCTTC

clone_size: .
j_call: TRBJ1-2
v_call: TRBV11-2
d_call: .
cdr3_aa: CASSPYTGGYTF
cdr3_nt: TGTGCCAGCAGCCCTTATACCGGCGGCTACACCTTC

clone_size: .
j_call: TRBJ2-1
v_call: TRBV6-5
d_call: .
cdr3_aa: CASSYSKVRGDNEQFF
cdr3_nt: TGTGCCAGCAGTTACTCAAAGGTGCGCGGGGACAATGAGCAGTTCTTC

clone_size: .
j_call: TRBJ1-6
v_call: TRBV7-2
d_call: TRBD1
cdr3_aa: CASSLIAPPGQVTSSPLHF
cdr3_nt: TGTGCCAGCAGCTTAATTGCCCCCCCAGGACAGGTTACAAGTTCACCCCTCCACTTT

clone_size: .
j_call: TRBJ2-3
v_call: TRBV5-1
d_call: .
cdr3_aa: CASSLLPGARTDTQYF
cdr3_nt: TGCGCCAGCAGCTTGTTGCCAGGGGCCAGAACAGATACGCAGTATTTT

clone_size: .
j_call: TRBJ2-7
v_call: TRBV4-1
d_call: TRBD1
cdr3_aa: CASSQDVIGQGFRNEQYF
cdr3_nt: TGCGCCAGCAGCCAAGATGTGATTGGACAGGGGTTTAGGAACGAGCAGTACTTC

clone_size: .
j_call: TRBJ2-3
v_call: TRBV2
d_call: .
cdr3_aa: CASSETGMGTDTQYF
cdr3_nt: TGTGCCAGCAGTGAAACAGGGATGGGGACAGATACGCAGTATTTT

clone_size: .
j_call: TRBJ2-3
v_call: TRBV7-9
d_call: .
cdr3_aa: CASSLERGSTDTQYF
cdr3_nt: TGTGCCAGCAGCTTAGAGAGGGGGAGCACAGATACGCAGTATTTT

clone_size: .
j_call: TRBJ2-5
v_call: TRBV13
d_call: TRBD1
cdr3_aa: CASSGRTGLSETQYF
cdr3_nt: TGTGCCAGCAGCGGGCGGACAGGGTTATCGGAGACCCAGTACTTC

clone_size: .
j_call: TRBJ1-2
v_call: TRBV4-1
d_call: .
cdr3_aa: CASSQTTGSNYGYTF
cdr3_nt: TGCGCCAGCAGCCAAACAACAGGGTCTAACTATGGCTACACCTTC

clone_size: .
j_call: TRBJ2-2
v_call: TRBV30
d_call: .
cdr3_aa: CAWSALNTGELFF
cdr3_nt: TGTGCCTGGAGTGCCCTCAACACCGGGGAGCTGTTTTTT

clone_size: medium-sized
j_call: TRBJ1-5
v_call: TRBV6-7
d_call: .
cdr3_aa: CASLGRTNNQPQHF
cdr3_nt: TGTGCCAGCCTTGGGAGGACAAACAATCAGCCCCAGCATTTT

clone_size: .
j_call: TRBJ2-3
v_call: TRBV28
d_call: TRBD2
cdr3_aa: CASSPLGTREGSTDTQYF
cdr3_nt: TGTGCCAGCAGTCCCCTGGGGACTAGGGAAGGTAGCACAGATACGCAGTATTTT

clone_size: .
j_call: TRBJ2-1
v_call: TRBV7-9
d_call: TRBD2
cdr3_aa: CASSPSVGGGDEQFF
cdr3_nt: TGTGCCAGCAGCCCCTCGGTGGGCGGGGGAGATGAGCAGTTCTTC

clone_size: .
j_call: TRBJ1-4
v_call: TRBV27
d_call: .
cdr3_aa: CASSLRWGAGEKLFF
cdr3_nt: TGTGCCAGCAGTTTGAGGTGGGGGGCCGGTGAAAAACTGTTTTTT

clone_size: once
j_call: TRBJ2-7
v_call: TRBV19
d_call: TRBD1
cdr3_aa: CASSADQGAGQYF
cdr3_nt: TGTGCCAGTAGCGCCGACCAGGGGGCTGGGCAGTACTTC